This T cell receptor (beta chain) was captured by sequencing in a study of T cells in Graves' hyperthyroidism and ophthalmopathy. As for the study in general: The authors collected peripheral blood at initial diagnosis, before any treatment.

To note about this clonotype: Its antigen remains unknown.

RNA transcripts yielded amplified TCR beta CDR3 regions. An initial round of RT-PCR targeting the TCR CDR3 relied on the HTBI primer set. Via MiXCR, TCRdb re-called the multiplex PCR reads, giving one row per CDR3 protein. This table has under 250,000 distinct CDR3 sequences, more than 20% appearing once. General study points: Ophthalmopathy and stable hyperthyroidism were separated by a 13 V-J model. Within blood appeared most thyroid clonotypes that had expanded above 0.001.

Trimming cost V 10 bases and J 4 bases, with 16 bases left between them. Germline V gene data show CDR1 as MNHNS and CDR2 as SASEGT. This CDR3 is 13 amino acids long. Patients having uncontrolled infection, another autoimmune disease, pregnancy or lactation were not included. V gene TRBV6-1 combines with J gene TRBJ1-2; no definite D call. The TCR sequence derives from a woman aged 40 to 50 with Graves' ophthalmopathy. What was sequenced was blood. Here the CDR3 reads CATHQPARYGYTF. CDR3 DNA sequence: TGTGCCACCCACCAACCAGCCCGCTATGGCTACACCTTC.